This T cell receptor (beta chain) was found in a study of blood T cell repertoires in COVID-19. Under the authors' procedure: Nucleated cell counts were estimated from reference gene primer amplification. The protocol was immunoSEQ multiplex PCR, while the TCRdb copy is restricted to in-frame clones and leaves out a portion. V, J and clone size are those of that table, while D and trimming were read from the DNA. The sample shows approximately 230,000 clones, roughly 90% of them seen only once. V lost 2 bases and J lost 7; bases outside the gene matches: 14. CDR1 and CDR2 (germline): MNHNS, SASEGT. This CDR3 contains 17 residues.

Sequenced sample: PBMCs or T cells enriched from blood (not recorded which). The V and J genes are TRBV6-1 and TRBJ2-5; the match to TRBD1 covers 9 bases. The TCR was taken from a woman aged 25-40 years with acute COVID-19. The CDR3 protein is CASSERGGTGKSGTQYF. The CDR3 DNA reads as TGTGCCAGCAGTGAACGGGGCGGGACAGGGAAAAGCGGGACCCAGTACTTC.